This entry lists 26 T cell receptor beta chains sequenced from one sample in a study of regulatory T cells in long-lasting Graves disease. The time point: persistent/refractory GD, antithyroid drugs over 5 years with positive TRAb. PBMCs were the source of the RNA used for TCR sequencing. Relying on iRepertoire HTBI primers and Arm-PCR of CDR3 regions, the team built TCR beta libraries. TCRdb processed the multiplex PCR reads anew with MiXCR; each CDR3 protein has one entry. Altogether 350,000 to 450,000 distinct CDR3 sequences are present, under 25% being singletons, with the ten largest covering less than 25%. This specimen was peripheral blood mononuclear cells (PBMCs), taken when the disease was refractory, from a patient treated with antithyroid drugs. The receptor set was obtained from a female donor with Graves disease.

The CDR3: CASSSDMAYEQYF. In DNA, the CDR3 is TGTGCCAGCAGCTCTGACATGGCCTACGAGCAGTACTTC. This rearrangement joins TRBV13 to TRBJ2-7, with D unclear. The V and J ends lost 4 bases and 2 bases respectively, with 9 bases between them. CDR1 is PRHDT, CDR2 FYEKMQ, per germline (reference sequence). The CDR3 totals 13 residues.

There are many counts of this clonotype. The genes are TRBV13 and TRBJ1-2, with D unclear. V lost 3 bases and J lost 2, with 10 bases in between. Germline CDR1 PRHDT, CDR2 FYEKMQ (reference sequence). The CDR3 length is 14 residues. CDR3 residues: CASSLGATNYGYTF. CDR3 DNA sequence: TGTGCCAGCAGCTTGGGTGCGACGAACTATGGCTACACCTTC.

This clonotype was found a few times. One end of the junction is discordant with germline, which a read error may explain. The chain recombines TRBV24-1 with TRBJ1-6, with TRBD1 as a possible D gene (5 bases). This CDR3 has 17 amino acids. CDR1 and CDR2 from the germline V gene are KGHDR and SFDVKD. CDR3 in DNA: TGTGCCCCCAGTGATTCGGGACTACGTACTGGGAATTCACCCCTCCACTTT. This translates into CAPSDSGLRTGNSPLHF.

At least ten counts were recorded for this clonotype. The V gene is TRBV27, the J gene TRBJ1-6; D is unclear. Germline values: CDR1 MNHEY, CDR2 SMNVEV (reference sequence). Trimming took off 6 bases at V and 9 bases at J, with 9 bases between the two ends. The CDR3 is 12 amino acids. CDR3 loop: CASRLLGSPLHF. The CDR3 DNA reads TGTGCCAGCAGACTCCTCGGTTCACCCCTCCACTTT.

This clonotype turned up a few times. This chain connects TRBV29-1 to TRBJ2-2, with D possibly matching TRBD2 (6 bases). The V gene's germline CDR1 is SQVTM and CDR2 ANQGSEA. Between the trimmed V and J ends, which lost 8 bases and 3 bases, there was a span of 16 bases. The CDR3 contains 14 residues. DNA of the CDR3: TGCAGCTATATGGCGGGGATCGACACCGGGGAGCTGTTTTTT. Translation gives CSYMAGIDTGELFF.

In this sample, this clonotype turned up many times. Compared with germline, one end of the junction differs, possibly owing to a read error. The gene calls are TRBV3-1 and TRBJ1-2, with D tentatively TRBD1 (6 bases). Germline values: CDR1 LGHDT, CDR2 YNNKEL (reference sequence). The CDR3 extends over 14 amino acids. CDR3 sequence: CASSQGQASYSYTF. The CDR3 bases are TGTGCCAGCAGCCAAGGACAGGCGAGCTATAGCTACACCTTC.

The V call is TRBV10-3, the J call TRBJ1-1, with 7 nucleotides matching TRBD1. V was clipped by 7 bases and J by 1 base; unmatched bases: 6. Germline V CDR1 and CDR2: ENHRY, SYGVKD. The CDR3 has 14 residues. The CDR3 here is CAITRGQTNTEAFF. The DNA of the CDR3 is TGTGCCATCACGAGGGGACAGACGAACACTGAAGCTTTCTTT.

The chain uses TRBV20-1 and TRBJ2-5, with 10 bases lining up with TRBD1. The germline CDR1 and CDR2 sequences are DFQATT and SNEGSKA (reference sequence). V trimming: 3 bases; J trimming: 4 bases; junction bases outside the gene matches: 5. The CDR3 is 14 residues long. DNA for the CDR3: TGCAGTGCTAGTTCGGGACAGGGGCCAGAGACCCAGTACTTC. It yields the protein CSASSGQGPETQYF.

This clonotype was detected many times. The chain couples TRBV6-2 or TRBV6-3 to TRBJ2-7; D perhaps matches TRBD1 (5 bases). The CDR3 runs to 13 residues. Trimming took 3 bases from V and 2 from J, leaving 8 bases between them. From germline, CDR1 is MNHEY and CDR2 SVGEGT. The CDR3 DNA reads TGTGCCAGCAGTTATACAGGCCCCTACGAGCAGTACTTC. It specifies CASSYTGPYEQYF.

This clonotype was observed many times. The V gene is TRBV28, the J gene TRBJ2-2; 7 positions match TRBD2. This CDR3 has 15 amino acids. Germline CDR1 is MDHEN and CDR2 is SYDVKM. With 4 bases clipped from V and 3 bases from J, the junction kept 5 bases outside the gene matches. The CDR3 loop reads CASSWGGMDTGELFF. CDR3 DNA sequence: TGTGCCAGCAGTTGGGGGGGGATGGACACCGGGGAGCTGTTTTTT.

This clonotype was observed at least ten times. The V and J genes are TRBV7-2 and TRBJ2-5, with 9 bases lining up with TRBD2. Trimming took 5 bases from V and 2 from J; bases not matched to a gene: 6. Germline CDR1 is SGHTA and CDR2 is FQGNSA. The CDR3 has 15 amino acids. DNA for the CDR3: TGTGCCAGCAGCGCCAGGACTAGCGAACAAGAGACCCAGTACTTC. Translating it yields CASSARTSEQETQYF.

The CDR3 DNA follows: TGTGCCAGCCGACAGGCGAACTCCTACGAGCAGTACTTC. Translated, it gives CASRQANSYEQYF. The chain carries TRBV19 and TRBJ2-7; D perhaps matches TRBD1 (6 bases). V lost 9 bases and J 0 bases, leaving 12 bases between the germline ends. In germline, CDR1 is LNHDA, CDR2 SQIVND (reference sequence). CDR3 length: 13 residues.

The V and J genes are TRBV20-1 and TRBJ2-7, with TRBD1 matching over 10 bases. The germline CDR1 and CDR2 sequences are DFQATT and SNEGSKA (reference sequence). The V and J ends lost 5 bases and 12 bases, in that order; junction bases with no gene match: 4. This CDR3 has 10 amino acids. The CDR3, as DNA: TGCAGTGCTGACCGGGACAGGGGGTACTTC. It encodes CSADRDRGYF.

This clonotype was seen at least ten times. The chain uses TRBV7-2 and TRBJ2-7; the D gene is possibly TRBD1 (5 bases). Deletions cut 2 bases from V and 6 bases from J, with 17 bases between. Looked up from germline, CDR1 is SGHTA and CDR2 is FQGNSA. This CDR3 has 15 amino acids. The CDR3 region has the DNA TGTGCCAGCAGCTTATCGGTCACGCAGGGTTCCGAGCAGTACTTC. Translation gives CASSLSVTQGSEQYF.

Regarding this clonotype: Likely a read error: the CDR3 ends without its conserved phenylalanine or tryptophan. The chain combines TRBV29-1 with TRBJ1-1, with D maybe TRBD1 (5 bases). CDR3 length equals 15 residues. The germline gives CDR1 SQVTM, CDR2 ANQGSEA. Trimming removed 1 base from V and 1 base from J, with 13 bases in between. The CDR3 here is CSVEAARGKNTEAFS. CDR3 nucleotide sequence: TGCAGCGTTGAAGCGGCCCGGGGGAAGAACACTGAAGCTTTCTCT.

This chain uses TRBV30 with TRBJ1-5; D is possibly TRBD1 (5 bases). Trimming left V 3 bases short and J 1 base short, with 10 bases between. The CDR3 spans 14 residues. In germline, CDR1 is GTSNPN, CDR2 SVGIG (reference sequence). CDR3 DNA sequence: TGTGCCTGGAGGGGGCAGTCCAGCAATCAGCCCCAGCATTTT. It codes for CAWRGQSSNQPQHF.

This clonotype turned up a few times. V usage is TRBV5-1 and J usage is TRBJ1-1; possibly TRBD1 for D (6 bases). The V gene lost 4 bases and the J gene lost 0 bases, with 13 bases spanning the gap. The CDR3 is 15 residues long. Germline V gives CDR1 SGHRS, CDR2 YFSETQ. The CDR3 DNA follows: TGCGCCAGCAGCATGAAGGGGGGCATGAACACTGAAGCTTTCTTT. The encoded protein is CASSMKGGMNTEAFF.

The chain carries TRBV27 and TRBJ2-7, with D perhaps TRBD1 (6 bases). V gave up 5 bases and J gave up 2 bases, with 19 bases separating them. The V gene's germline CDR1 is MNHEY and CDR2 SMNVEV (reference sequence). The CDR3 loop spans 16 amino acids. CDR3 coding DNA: TGTGCCAGCAGTCCCCGACAGGCGCGACAACCCTACGAGCAGTACTTC. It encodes CASSPRQARQPYEQYF.

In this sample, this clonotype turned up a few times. The CDR3 bases are TGTGCCAGTAGTCCCAGGACAGGGGGCGGATACGAGCAGTACTTC. Its protein is CASSPRTGGGYEQYF. The rearrangement uses TRBV19 and TRBJ2-7, with 11 positions matching TRBD1. The germline V gene has CDR1 LNHDA and CDR2 SQIVND (reference sequence). J gave up 4 bases and V 5 bases, and 7 bases lay outside the gene matches. CDR3 length: 15 residues. The whole variable domain, filled in from reference TRBV19 and TRBJ2-7, reads DGGITQSPKYLFRKEGQNVTLSCEQNLNHDAMYWYRQDPGQGLRLIYYSQIVNDFQKGDIAEGYSVSREKKESFPLTVTSAQKNPTAFYLCASSPRTGGGYEQYFGPGTRLTVT.

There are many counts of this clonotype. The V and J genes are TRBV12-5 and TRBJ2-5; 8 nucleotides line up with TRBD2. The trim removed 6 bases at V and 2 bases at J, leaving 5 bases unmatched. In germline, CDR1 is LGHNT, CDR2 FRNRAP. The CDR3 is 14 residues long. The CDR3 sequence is CASGRTSRQETQYF. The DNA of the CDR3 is TGTGCTAGTGGACGGACTAGCCGTCAAGAGACCCAGTACTTC.

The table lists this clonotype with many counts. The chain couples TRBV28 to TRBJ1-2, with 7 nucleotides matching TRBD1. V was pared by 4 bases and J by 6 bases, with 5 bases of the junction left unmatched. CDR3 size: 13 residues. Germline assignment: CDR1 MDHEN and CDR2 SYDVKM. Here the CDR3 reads CASSSQTGDGYTF. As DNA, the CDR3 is TGTGCCAGCAGTTCGCAAACAGGGGATGGCTACACCTTC.

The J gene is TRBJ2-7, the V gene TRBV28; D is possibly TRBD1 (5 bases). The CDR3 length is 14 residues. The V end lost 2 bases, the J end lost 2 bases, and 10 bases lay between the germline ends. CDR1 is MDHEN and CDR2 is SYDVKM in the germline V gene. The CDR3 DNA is TGTGCCAGCAGTTTAGGAGTCAGGGCCTACGAGCAGTACTTC. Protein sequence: CASSLGVRAYEQYF.

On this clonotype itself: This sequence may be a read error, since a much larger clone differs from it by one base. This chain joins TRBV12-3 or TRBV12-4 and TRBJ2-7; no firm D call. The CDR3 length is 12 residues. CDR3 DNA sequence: TGTGCCAACAGTTTTGCGTGGGACGAGCAGTACTTC. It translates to CANSFAWDEQYF.

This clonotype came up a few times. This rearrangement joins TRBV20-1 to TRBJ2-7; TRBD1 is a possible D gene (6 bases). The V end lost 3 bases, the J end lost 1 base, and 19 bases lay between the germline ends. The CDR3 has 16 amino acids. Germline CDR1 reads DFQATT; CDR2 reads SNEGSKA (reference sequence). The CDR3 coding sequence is TGCAGTGCTAGGGGGCAGGGGTTCTCCTTATCCTACGAGCAGTACTTC. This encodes CSARGQGFSLSYEQYF.

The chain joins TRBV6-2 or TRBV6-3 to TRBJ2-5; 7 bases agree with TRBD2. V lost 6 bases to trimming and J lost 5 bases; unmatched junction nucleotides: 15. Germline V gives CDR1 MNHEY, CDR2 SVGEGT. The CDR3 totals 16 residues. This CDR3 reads CASSQKRREGGETQYF. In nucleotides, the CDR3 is TGTGCCAGCAGCCAAAAAAGGAGGGAGGGCGGTGAGACCCAGTACTTC.

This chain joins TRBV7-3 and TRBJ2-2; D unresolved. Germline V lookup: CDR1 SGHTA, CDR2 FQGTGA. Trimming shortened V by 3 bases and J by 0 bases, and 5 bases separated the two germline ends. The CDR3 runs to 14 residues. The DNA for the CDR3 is TGTGCCAGCAGCTTGAATTCGAACACCGGGGAGCTGTTTTTT. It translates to CASSLNSNTGELFF.